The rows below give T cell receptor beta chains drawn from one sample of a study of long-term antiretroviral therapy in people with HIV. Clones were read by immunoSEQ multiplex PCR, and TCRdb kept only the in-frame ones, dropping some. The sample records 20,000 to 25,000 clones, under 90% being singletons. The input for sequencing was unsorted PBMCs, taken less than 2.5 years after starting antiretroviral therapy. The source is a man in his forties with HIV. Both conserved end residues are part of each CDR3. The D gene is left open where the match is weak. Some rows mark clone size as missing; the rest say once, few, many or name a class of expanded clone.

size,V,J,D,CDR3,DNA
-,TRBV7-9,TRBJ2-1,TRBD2,CASSSDSGRSEQFF,TGTGCCAGCAGCTCCGATAGCGGGAGATCTGAGCAGTTCTTC
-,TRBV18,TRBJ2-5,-,CASSHHLDQVYQETQYF,TGTGCCAGCTCCCATCACCTCGATCAGGTCTACCAAGAGACCCAGTACTTC
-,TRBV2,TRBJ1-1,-,CASIQETEAFF,TGTGCCAGCATTCAGGAAACTGAAGCTTTCTTT
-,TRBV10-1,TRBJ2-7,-,CASSESGSPYFEQYF,TGCGCCAGCAGTGAGTCAGGCTCCCCCTACTTCGAGCAGTACTTC
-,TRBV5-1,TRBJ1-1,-,CASSLTWDTEAFF,TGCGCCAGCAGCTTAACCTGGGACACTGAAGCTTTCTTT
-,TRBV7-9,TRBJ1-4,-,CASSLGDTTNEKLFF,TGTGCCAGCTCCCTGGGGGATACAACTAATGAAAAACTGTTTTTT
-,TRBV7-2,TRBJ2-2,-,CASSPPDTGELFF,TGTGCCAGCAGCCCCCCAGACACCGGGGAGCTGTTTTTT
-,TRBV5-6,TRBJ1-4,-,CASSLVEGEEKLFF,TGTGCCAGCAGCCTCGTGGAGGGAGAAGAAAAACTGTTTTTT
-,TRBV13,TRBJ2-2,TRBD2,CASSQSWREKGGELFF,TGTGCCAGCAGCCAAAGCTGGCGGGAGAAAGGCGGGGAGCTGTTTTTT
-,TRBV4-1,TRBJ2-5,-,CASSLSGEGETQYF,TGCGCCAGCAGCCTCTCGGGGGAAGGCGAGACCCAGTACTTC
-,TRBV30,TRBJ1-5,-,CAWGGQSSNQPQHF,TGTGCCTGGGGCGGACAATCTAGCAATCAGCCCCAGCATTTT
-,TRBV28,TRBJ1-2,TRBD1,CASSSTGGGILKFGYTF,TGTGCCAGCAGTTCGACAGGGGGCGGGATATTAAAGTTTGGCTACACCTTC
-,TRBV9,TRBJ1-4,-,CASSKPRGGGKLFF,TGTGCCAGCAGCAAACCACGGGGAGGGGGAAAACTGTTTTTT
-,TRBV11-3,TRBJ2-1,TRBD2,CASSQTSGGPWAEQFF,TGTGCCAGCAGCCAGACTAGCGGGGGCCCATGGGCTGAGCAGTTCTTC
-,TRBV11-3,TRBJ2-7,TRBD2,CASSPGTSGTGEQYF,TGTGCCAGCAGCCCCGGGACTAGCGGGACGGGAGAGCAGTACTTC
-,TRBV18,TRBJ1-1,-,CASSPPGSMNTEAFF,TGTGCCAGCTCACCACCGGGATCGATGAACACTGAAGCTTTCTTT
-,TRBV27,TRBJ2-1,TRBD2,CASSSDSGNEQFF,TGTGCCAGCAGTTCGGATAGCGGGAATGAGCAGTTCTTC
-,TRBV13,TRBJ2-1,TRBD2,CASSILAGGLNEQFF,TGTGCCAGCAGCATACTAGCGGGAGGGCTGAATGAGCAGTTCTTC
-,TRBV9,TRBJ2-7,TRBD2,CASSVDGTSGYEQYF,TGTGCCAGCAGCGTAGATGGGACTAGCGGCTACGAGCAGTACTTC
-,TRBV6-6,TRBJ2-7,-,CASSDGAYEQYF,TGTGCCAGCAGCGACGGAGCATACGAGCAGTACTTC
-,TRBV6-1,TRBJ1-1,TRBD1,CASAGQVNTEAFF,TGTGCCAGCGCGGGACAGGTTAACACTGAAGCTTTCTTT
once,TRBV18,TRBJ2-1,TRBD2,CASSPGTSGSYNEQFF,TGTGCCAGCTCACCAGGGACTAGCGGCTCCTACAATGAGCAGTTCTTC
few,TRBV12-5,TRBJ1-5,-,CASANNQPQHF,TGTGCTAGTGCGAACAATCAGCCCCAGCATTTT
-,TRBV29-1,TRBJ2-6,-,CSVGLGSPSGANVLTF,TGCAGCGTTGGACTGGGGTCCCCCTCTGGGGCCAACGTCCTGACTTTC